The sequence of this T cell receptor (beta chain) was determined in a study of blood T cells in healthy people across ages. About the study: Per two T cells, about one barcoded beta molecule was captured through template switching.

With a J-beta primer mix and a sample-barcoded 5' primer, a second PCR ran roughly 6 to 11 cycles. Every cDNA molecule carried a tag from a template-switch adaptor bearing 12 random nucleotides. TCRdb ran MiXCR on the 5' RACE reads and lists one entry per CDR3 protein. The sample carries around 2 million distinct CDR3 sequences, about 39% recorded once. Notes on the study in general: The donors' CMV status was not determined, possibly confounding changes in expanded clonotypes.

Researchers report isolating at least 6 million PBMCs per sample. With regard to this clonotype: Its antigen is not identified.

Germline V CDR1 and CDR2: MNHNS, SASEGT. The CDR3 consists of 17 residues. V lost 4 bases to trimming and J lost 8 bases, with 26 bases between them. This sequence joins TRBV6-1 and TRBJ1-2; TRBD1 is a possible D gene (5 bases). Sequencing was done on a sample of blood. The clonotype comes from a human donor in good health. The CDR3 here is CASSVRPGSTKAPGYTF. The CDR3 DNA reads as TGTGCCAGCAGTGTTCGACCAGGGTCCACTAAAGCCCCCGGCTACACCTTC.